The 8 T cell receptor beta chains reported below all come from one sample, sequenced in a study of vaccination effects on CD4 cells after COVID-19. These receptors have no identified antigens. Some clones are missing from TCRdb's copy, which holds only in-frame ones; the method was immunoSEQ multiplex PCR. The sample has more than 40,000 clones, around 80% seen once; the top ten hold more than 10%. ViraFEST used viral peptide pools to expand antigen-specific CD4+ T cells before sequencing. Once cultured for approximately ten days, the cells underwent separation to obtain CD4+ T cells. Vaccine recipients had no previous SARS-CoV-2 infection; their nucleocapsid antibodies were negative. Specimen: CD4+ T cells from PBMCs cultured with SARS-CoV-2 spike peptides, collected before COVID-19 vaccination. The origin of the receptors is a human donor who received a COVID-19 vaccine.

CDR3 sequence reads: CASMSRVNTEAFF. CDR3 coding DNA: TGTGCCAGCATGAGTAGGGTGAACACTGAAGCTTTCTTT. This chain links TRBV28 with TRBJ1-1; no firm D call. V was cut by 7 bases and J by 0 bases, with 9 bases left in between. The length of the CDR3 is 13 residues. CDR1 is MDHEN and CDR2 is SYDVKM in the germline V gene.

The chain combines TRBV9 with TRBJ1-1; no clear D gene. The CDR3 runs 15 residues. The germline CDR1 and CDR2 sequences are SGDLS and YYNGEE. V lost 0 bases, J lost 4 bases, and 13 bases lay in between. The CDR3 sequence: CASSVGHELGTEAFF. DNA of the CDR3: TGTGCCAGCAGCGTAGGACACGAGTTAGGCACTGAAGCTTTCTTT.

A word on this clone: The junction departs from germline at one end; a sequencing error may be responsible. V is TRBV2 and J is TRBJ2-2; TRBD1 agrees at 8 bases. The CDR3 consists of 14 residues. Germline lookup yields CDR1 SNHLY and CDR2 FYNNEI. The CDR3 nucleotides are TGTGCCAGCAGGAGGACAGGGAACTCCGGGGAGCTGTTTTTT. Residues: CASRRTGNSGELFF.

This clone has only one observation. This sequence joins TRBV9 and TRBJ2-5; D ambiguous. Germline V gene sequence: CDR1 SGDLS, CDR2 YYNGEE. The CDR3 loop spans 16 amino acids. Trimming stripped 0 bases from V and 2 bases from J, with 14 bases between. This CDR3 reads CASSVALFGDQETQYF. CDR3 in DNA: TGTGCCAGCAGCGTAGCGCTTTTTGGGGATCAAGAGACCCAGTACTTC.

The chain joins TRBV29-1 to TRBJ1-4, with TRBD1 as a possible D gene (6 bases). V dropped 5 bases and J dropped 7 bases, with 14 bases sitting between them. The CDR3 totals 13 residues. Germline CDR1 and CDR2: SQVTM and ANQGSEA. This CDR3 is CSVSSSRGEKLFF. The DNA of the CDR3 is TGCAGCGTTTCGTCGAGCAGGGGTGAAAAACTGTTTTTT.

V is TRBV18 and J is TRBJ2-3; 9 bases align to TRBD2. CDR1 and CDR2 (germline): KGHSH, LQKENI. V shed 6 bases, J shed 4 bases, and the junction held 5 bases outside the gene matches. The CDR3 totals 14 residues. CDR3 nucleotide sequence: TGTGCCAGCTCCCCGGGACTAGCTTCAGATACGCAGTATTTT. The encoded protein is CASSPGLASDTQYF.

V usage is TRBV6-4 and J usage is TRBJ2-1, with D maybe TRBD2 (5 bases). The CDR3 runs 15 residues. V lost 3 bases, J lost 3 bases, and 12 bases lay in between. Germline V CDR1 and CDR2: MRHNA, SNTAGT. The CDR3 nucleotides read TGTGCCAGCAGTGAACGGCCGGGATTCTACAATGAGCAGTTCTTC. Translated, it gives CASSERPGFYNEQFF.

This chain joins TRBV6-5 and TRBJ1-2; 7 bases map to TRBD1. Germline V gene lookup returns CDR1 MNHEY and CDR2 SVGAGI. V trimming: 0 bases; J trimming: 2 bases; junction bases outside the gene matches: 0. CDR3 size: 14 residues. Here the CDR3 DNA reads TGTGCCAGCAGTTACTCGACAGGGAACTATGGCTACACCTTC. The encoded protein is CASSYSTGNYGYTF.